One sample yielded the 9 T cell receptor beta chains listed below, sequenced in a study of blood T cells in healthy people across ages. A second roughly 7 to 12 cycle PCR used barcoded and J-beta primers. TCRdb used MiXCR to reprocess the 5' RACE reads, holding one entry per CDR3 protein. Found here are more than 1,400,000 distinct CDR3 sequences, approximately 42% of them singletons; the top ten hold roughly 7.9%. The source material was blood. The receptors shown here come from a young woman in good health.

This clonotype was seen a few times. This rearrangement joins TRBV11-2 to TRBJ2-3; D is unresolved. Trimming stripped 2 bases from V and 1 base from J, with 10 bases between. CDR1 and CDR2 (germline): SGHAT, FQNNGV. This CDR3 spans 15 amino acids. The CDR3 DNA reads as TGTGCCAGCAGCTTATCCCGCCTTCGCACAGATACGCAGTATTTT. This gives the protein CASSLSRLRTDTQYF.

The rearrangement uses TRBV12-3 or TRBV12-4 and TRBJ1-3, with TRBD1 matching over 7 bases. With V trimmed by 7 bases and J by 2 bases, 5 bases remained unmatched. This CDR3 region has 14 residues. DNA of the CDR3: TGTGCCAGCACCCGACAGGGAACTGGAAACACCATATATTTT. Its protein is CASTRQGTGNTIYF.

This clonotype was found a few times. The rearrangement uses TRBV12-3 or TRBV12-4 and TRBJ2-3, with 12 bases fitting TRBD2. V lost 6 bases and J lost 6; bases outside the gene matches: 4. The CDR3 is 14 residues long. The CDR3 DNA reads TGTGCCAGCAGGCCTAGCGGGGGGGCGGATACGCAGTATTTT. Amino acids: CASRPSGGADTQYF.

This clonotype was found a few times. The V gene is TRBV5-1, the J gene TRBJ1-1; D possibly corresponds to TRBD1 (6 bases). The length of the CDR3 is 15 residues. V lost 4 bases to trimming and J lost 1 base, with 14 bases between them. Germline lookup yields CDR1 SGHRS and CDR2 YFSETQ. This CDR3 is CASSPSSGANTEAFF. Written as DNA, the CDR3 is TGCGCCAGCAGCCCCTCGTCAGGGGCGAACACTGAAGCTTTCTTT.

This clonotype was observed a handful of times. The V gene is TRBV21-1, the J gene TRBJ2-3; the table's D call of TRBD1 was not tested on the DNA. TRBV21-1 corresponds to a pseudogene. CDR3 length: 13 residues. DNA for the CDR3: TGTGCCACCATGTCCCCTTTAAGTTATACGCAGTATTTT. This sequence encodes CATMSPLSYTQYF.

The CDR3 DNA sequence: TGTGCCAGCAGCTTAAATGTGGGGGGCCTCCAGTCCGAGCAGTACTTC. The encoded protein is CASSLNVGGLQSEQYF. This sequence joins TRBV7-3 and TRBJ2-7, with D perhaps TRBD1 or TRBD2 (6 bases each). The germline V gene encodes CDR1 SGHTA and CDR2 FQGTGA. The CDR3 is made up of 16 amino acids. V was pared by 1 base and J by 6 bases, with 19 bases between.

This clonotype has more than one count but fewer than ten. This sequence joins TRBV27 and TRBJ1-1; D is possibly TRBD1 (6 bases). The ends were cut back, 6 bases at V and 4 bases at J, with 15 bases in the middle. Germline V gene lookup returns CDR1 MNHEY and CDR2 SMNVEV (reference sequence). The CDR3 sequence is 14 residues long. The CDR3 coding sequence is TGTGCCAGCAGGCCCAAGGGGGGTAGCACTGAAGCTTTCTTT. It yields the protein CASRPKGGSTEAFF.

The CDR3 reads CASSVRDSTDTQYF. The CDR3 DNA is TGTGCCAGCAGCGTAAGGGATAGCACAGATACGCAGTATTTT. This chain links TRBV13 with TRBJ2-3, with D unresolved. Germline loops: CDR1 PRHDT, CDR2 FYEKMQ (reference sequence). Trimming cost V 5 bases and J 0 bases, with 9 bases left between them. The CDR3 spans 14 residues.

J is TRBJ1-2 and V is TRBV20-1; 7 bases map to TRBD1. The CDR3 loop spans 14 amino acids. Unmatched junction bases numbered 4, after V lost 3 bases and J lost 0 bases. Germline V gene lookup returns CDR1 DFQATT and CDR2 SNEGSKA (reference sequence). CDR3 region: CSASRDRANYGYTF. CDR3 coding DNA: TGCAGTGCTAGTAGAGACAGGGCTAACTATGGCTACACCTTC.